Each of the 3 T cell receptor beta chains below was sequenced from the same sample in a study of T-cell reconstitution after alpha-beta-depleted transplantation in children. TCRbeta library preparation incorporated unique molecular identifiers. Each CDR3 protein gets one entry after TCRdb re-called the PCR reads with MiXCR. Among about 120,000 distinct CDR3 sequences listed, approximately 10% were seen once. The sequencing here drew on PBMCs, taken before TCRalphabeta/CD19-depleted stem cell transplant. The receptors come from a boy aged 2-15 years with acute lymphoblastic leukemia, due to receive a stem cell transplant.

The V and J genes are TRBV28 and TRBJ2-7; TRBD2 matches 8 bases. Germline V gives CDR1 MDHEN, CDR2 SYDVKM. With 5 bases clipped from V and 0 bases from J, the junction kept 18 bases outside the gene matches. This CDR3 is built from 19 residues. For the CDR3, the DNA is TGTGCCAGCAGTCCCCGACTAGCGCGGGGATCACCAAGCTCCTACGAGCAGTACTTC. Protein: CASSPRLARGSPSSYEQYF.

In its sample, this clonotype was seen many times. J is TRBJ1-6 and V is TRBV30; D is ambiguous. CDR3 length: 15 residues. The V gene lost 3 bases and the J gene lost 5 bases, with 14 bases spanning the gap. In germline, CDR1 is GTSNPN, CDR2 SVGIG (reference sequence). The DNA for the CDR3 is TGTGCCTGGAGGGCTTCGGGGAGAGATAATTCACCCCTCCACTTT. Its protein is CAWRASGRDNSPLHF.

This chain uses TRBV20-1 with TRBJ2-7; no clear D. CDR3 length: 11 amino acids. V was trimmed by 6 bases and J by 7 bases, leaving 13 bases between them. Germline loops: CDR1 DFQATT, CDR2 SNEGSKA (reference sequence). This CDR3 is CSASNGIEQYF. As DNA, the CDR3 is TGCAGTGCCTCAAACGGCATAGAGCAGTACTTC.